This T cell receptor beta chain was obtained from a study of shared clonotypes between healthy human individuals. Study-wide points: Read depth was anticipated to influence clonotype sharing among donors. The study found lower generation probabilities in non-shared clonotypes than in those shared by all four donors.

Libraries were prepared by immunoSEQ multiplex PCR; TCRdb keeps only in-frame clonotypes and omits some of them. The sample has about 2 million clones, roughly 95% seen once. V gave up 1 base and J gave up 2 bases, with 9 bases separating them. The CDR3 consists of 15 residues. Germline CDR1 reads LNHDA; CDR2 reads SQIVND (reference sequence). Details on this clone: What it binds is unknown.

Donors had no recently reported acute infections or vaccinations and were HIV-negative. Source material: naive CD4+ T cells sorted from blood. Subset reported: CD45RA+ positively selected. V is TRBV19 and J is TRBJ1-5; no clear D. This TCR derives from a man aged 18 to 29 in good health. CDR3 nucleotides: TGTGCCAGTAGTATAGCGACAATAGGCAATCAGCCCCAGCATTTT. Translated: CASSIATIGNQPQHF.